This T cell receptor beta chain emerged from a study of T cells in women clearing cervical HPV infection listed by TCRdb under 2018. Some background on the complete study: The cases were 20 to 25 women with histologically confirmed HPV16-related CIN3 or worse, and 2 of those women had invasive cancers. A median age of almost 35 years was observed in cases versus 38 to 45 in controls, and no significant differences in baseline characteristics were found. Cases and controls were matched on age within five years and on year of sample collection. Among cases, blood sampling occurred a median of roughly 150 days after lesion detection, with an interquartile range of about 85 to 210 days. The 25 controls were women who cleared a single incident HPV16 infection within 12 months without developing precancer or cancer. The parent cohort enrolled approximately 9,200 women aged 18 or older in Guanacaste, Costa Rica, during about 1992 to 1995 and followed them for less than 9 years. This exploratory proof-of-principle case-control study, nested within the Guanacaste HPV Natural History Study in Costa Rica, compared TCR repertoires among women with different cervical HPV16 outcomes. Because only a few women had HLA typing data, the possibility that HLA type acted as a confounder could not be ruled out. Five blinded duplicates per group were added as quality controls, so that approximately 60 samples were obtained: roughly 50 participants and 10 replicates. Blood from cases was collected at the visit at which the lesion was first identified, whereas blood from controls was collected once infection was no longer detected.

Including the terminal cysteine and phenylalanine, the CDR3 comprises 14 residues. Part of the CDR3 DNA is given, 33 bases translated from base 1. The CDR1 and CDR2 encoded by the germline V gene are SGHVS and FQNEAQ. V and J lose 2 bases and 2 bases, and a span of 10 bases separates them. The immunoSEQ assay used multiplex PCR to amplify TCR beta CDR3 regions from an average of approximately 1,100 ng of genomic DNA per sample. Primer bias was corrected in the assay by using a complete synthetic TCR repertoire to establish an amplification baseline. The amplicons were sequenced on the Illumina platform. The paper's data handling went like this. Sequences were error-corrected by clustering with frequency ratios and a modified nearest-neighbor algorithm and were then analyzed in the immunoSEQ Analyzer with IMGT gene definitions. At each rarefaction depth, TCR richness and evenness were averaged across 20 rarefaction repeats, and samples with fewer sequences than that depth were excluded. V, D and J gene relative abundances were compared between groups with Wilcoxon rank sum tests, applying FDR correction. Blinded duplicates gave an intraclass correlation of around 96% for TCR richness and an average of 76.4% across around 66 gene segments. Drawn from immuneACCESS, this table holds only the in-frame rearrangements with V and J called that TCRdb kept. Clones are partly lost; checked studies trace under half to an unresolved V gene and leave the rest unexplained. The V and J calls and the clone size are those of that table, but D and trimming were determined from the DNA. The table of this sample itemizes roughly 35,000 clones. Together, the top ten hold 1.6% of the sample.

The full study reports these points: T-cell numbers per sample were unknown, so richness differences could reflect varying T-cell content rather than repertoire biology. Lower TRBV6-7 relative abundance was observed in cases than in controls (roughly 0.12% versus 0.15%; Bonferroni P = 0.0008). Random forest classifiers combining richness and V gene abundances distinguished cases from controls with an estimated AUC of less than 0.9. TCR repertoire richness was significantly higher in CIN3+ cases than in controls across sequencing depths, while evenness did not differ. The cross-sectional design could not show whether associations preceded infection or resulted from it; effector/memory subsets and HPV-specific T cells were not isolated.

Every participant had a single incident cervical HPV16 infection, and women with prevalent HPV16 infections were excluded. Cervical HPV DNA was detected with MY09/MY11 PCR, and genotyping was done by dot-blot hybridization. Fifteen mL of heparinized blood were centrifuged, and the buffy coat was aliquoted, frozen at -30°C, then stored at -80°C. Genomic DNA was extracted from buffy coat specimens using QIAGEN kits. As to this clone: It has no known antigen specificity. The read terminates 3 residues ahead of where the CDR3 ends, so the germline J gene completes it.

Sequences were obtained from blood buffy coat. The V gene is TRBV7-8 and the J gene is TRBJ2-7; the D segment cannot be called with confidence. The TCR comes from a woman between 18 and 70 years old with a cervical HPV16 infection that either progressed to CIN3+ or cleared (not recorded which). This receptor carries the CDR3 CASSLSTATYEQYF. CDR3 bases read: TGTGCCAGCAGCTTATCAACAGCCACCTACGAG.